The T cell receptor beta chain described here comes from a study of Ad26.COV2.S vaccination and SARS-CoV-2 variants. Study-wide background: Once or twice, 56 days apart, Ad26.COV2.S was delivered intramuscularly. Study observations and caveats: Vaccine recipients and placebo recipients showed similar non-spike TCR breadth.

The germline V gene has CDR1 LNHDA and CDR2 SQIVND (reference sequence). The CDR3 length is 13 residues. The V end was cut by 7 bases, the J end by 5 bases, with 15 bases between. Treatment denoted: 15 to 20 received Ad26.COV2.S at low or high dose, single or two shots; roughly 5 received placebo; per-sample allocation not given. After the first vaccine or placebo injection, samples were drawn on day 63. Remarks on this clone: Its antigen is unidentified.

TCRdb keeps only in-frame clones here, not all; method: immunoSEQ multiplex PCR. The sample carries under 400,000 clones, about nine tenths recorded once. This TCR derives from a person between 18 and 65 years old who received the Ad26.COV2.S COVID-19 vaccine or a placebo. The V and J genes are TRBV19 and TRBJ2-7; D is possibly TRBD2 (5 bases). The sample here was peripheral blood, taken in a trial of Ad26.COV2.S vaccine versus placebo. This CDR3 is CASTGMGSDEQYF. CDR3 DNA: TGTGCCAGTACCGGGATGGGGTCTGACGAGCAGTACTTC.